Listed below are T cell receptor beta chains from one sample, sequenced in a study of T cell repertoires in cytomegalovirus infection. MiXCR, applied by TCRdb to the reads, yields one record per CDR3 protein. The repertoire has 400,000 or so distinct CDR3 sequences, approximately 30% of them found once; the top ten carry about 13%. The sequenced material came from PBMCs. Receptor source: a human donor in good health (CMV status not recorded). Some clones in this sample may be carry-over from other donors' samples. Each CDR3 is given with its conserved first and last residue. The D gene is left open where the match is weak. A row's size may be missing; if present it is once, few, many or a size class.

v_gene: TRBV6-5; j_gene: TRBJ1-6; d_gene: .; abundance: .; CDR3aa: CASSPGPIKNSPLHF; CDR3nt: TGTGCCAGCAGCCCGGGCCCCATAAAAAATTCACCCCTCCACTTT
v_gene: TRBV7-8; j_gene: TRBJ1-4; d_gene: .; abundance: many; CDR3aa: CASSLTAAKNEKLFF; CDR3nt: TGTGCCAGCAGCTTAACTGCAGCGAAGAATGAAAAACTGTTTTTT
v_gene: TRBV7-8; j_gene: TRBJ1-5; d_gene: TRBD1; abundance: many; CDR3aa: CASSLVGQEHSNQPQHF; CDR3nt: TGTGCCAGCAGCTTAGTGGGACAGGAACATAGCAATCAGCCCCAGCATTTT
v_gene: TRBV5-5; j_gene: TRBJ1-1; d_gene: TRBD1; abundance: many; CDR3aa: CASSPGTGGGSGAEAFF; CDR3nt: TGTGCCAGCAGCCCAGGGACAGGTGGAGGGTCGGGGGCTGAAGCTTTCTTT
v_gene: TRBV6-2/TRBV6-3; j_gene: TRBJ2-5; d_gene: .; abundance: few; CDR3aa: CASSYLTDSLQETQYF; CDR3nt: TGTGCCAGCAGTTACCTGACAGACAGTCTCCAAGAGACCCAGTACTTC
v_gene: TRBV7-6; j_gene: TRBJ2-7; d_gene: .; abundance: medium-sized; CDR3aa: CASSLGPASYEQYF; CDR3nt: TGTGCCAGCAGCTTAGGACCGGCTTCTTACGAGCAGTACTTC
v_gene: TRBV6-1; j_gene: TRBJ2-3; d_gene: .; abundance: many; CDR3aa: CASIGASDTQYF; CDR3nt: TGTGCCAGCATCGGGGCTAGTGATACGCAGTATTTT
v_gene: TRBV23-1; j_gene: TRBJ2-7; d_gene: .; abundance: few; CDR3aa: CVGADTYEQYF; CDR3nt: TGCGTAGGGGCGGATACCTACGAGCAGTACTTC
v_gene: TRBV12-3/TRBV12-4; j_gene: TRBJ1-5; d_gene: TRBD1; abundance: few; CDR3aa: CASSFGTGYQPQHF; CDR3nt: TGTGCCAGCAGTTTCGGGACAGGGTATCAGCCCCAGCATTTT
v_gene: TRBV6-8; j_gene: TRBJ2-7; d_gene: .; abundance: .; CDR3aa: CAISQLGAIVGEQYF; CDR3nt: TGTGCCATCAGTCAACTGGGGGCAATAGTCGGCGAGCAGTACTTC
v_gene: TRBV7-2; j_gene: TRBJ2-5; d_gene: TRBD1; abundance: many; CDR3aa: CASSLATGGRETQYF; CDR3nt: TGTGCCAGCAGCTTAGCGACAGGGGGGCGAGAGACCCAGTACTTC
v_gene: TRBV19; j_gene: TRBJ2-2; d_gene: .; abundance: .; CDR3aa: CASSIRTVNTGELFF; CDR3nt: TGTGCCAGTAGTATCCGGACGGTGAACACCGGGGAGCTGTTTTTT
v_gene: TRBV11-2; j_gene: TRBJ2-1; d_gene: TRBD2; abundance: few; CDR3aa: CASSLTSGVGNEQFF; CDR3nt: TGTGCCAGCAGCCTTACTAGCGGGGTTGGCAATGAGCAGTTCTTC
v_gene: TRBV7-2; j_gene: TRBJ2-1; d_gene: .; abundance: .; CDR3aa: CASSLQRYNEQFF; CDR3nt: TGTGCCAGCAGCTTACAGCGGTACAATGAGCAGTTCTTC
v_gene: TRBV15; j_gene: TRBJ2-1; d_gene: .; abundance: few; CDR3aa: CATAGPGGNNEQFF; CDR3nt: TGTGCCACCGCCGGGCCAGGGGGGAACAATGAGCAGTTCTTC
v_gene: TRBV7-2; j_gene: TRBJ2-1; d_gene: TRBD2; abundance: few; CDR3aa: CASSLLGASGAYNEQFF; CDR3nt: TGTGCCAGCAGCTTATTGGGAGCTAGCGGGGCCTACAATGAGCAGTTCTTC
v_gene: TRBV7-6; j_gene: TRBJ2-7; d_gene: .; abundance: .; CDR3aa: CASSLAGQAYEQYF; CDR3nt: TGTGCCAGCAGCTTAGCTGGGCAGGCCTACGAGCAGTACTTC
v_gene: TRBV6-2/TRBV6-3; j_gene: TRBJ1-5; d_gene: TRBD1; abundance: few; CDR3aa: CATFDTGQGDQPQHF; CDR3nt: TGTGCCACCTTTGATACGGGACAGGGGGATCAGCCCCAGCATTTT
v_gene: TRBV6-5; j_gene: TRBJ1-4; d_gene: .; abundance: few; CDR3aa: CASSYSGAANEKLFF; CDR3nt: TGTGCCAGCAGTTACTCGGGGGCGGCTAATGAAAAACTGTTTTTT
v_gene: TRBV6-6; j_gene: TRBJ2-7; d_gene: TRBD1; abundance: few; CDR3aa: CASTSGGTGGSLRHEQYF; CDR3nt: TGTGCCAGCACTTCAGGGGGGACAGGGGGCTCCCTGCGCCACGAGCAGTACTTC
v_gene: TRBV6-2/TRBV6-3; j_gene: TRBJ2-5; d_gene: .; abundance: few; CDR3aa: CASSRTRPIQETQYF; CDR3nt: TGTGCCAGCAGTCGCACCCGACCGATTCAAGAGACCCAGTACTTC
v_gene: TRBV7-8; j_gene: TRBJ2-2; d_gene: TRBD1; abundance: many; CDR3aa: CASSSIRVGQGAYYTGELFF; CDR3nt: TGTGCCAGCAGCTCCATCCGTGTCGGACAGGGGGCTTATTACACCGGGGAGCTGTTTTTT
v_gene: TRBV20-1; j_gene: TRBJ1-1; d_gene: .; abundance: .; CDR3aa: CSARGDRSLTEDFF; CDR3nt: TGCAGTGCTAGAGGCGACCGGTCGCTCACTGAAGATTTCTTT
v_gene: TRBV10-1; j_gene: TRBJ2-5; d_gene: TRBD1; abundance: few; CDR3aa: CASSDGTGTGGETQYF; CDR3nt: TGCGCCAGCAGTGACGGGACAGGGACGGGGGGCGAGACCCAGTACTTC
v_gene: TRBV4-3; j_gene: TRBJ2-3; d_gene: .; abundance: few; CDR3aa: CASSQGTGTQGDTQYF; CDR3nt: TGCGCCAGCAGCCAAGGGACGGGCACGCAGGGAGATACGCAGTATTTT